These T cell receptor beta chains were read from a single sample in a study of OX40 agonist ivuxolimab in advanced cancers. TCRdb keeps only in-frame clones here, not all; method: immunoSEQ multiplex PCR. The sample carries about 80,000 clones, 80% to 90% recorded once. Sequencing used CD4+ or CD8+ T cells sorted from blood, obtained in a trial of the OX40 agonist ivuxolimab. Every receptor here comes from an adult with an advanced solid tumor such as melanoma, head and neck, liver or kidney cancer. CDR3s include the opening cysteine and the closing phenylalanine or tryptophan. The D gene is left open where the match is weak. Expanded clones are given a class, and other clones once, few, many or no size at all.

clone size: -; J gene: TRBJ2-5; V gene: TRBV5-4; D gene: -; CDR3 protein: CASSQGSQETQYF; CDR3 DNA: TGTGCCAGCAGCCAAGGGTCCCAAGAGACCCAGTACTTC
clone size: -; J gene: TRBJ2-7; V gene: TRBV15; D gene: TRBD2; CDR3 protein: CATSRTGGTSGEQYF; CDR3 DNA: TGTGCCACCAGCAGGACTGGGGGGACTAGCGGTGAGCAGTACTTC
clone size: -; J gene: TRBJ1-5; V gene: TRBV5-5; D gene: -; CDR3 protein: CASSLVPPTGGNQPQHF; CDR3 DNA: TGTGCCAGCAGCTTGGTCCCACCTACAGGAGGCAATCAGCCCCAGCATTTT
clone size: -; J gene: TRBJ1-6; V gene: TRBV6-5; D gene: TRBD1; CDR3 protein: CASSLQGANSPLHF; CDR3 DNA: TGTGCCAGCAGCTTACAGGGGGCGAATTCACCCCTCCACTTT
clone size: -; J gene: TRBJ2-1; V gene: TRBV19; D gene: -; CDR3 protein: CASSMRDFSYNEQFF; CDR3 DNA: TGTGCCAGTAGTATGCGGGACTTCTCCTACAATGAGCAGTTCTTC
clone size: -; J gene: TRBJ1-6; V gene: TRBV30; D gene: -; CDR3 protein: CAWSVVPYNSPLHF; CDR3 DNA: TGTGCCTGGAGTGTTGTACCGTATAATTCACCCCTCCACTTT
clone size: -; J gene: TRBJ1-1; V gene: TRBV6-1; D gene: -; CDR3 protein: CASRAAMNTEAFF; CDR3 DNA: TGTGCCAGCAGGGCGGCCATGAACACTGAAGCTTTCTTT
clone size: few; J gene: TRBJ2-7; V gene: TRBV6-1; D gene: -; CDR3 protein: CASSATQGTYEQYF; CDR3 DNA: TGTGCCAGCAGTGCTACACAGGGAACCTACGAGCAGTACTTC
clone size: few; J gene: TRBJ2-7; V gene: TRBV6-5; D gene: -; CDR3 protein: CASSYSSPQGYEQYF; CDR3 DNA: TGTGCCAGCAGTTACTCGAGCCCCCAGGGCTACGAGCAGTACTTC
clone size: -; J gene: TRBJ2-7; V gene: TRBV5-1; D gene: TRBD2; CDR3 protein: CASSLAASGRSYEQYF; CDR3 DNA: TGCGCCAGCAGCTTGGCGGCTAGCGGGAGGTCGTACGAGCAGTACTTC
clone size: -; J gene: TRBJ2-7; V gene: TRBV7-6; D gene: -; CDR3 protein: CASSLAGEQYF; CDR3 DNA: TGTGCCAGCAGCCTGGCAGGCGAGCAGTACTTC
clone size: -; J gene: TRBJ2-4; V gene: TRBV19; D gene: TRBD1; CDR3 protein: CASSHGTVLAKNIQYF; CDR3 DNA: TGTGCCAGTAGTCATGGGACAGTTCTAGCCAAAAACATTCAGTACTTC
clone size: -; J gene: TRBJ2-1; V gene: TRBV11-1; D gene: -; CDR3 protein: CASSSLLGRGSSYNEQFF; CDR3 DNA: TGTGCCAGCAGCTCCCTCCTAGGAAGGGGGAGCTCCTACAATGAGCAGTTCTTC
clone size: -; J gene: TRBJ2-7; V gene: TRBV29-1; D gene: -; CDR3 protein: CSATRSPSYEQYF; CDR3 DNA: TGCAGCGCCACAAGGTCACCTTCCTACGAGCAGTACTTC
clone size: -; J gene: TRBJ2-3; V gene: TRBV6-1; D gene: -; CDR3 protein: CASSAGSGGSRTDTQYF; CDR3 DNA: TGTGCCAGCAGTGCCGGTTCTGGGGGGAGCCGCACAGATACGCAGTATTTT
clone size: -; J gene: TRBJ1-5; V gene: TRBV21-1; D gene: -; CDR3 protein: CARKGQGHNQPQHF; CDR3 DNA: TGTGCCAGAAAGGGTCAGGGGCACAATCAGCCCCAGCATTTT
clone size: -; J gene: TRBJ2-7; V gene: TRBV5-5; D gene: -; CDR3 protein: CASSSHSSGGTYEQYF; CDR3 DNA: TGTGCCAGCAGCTCCCACAGCAGTGGGGGCACCTACGAGCAGTACTTC
clone size: -; J gene: TRBJ2-7; V gene: TRBV11-3; D gene: -; CDR3 protein: CASSLAGGSSYEQYF; CDR3 DNA: TGTGCCAGCAGCTTAGCAGGGGGGAGCTCCTACGAGCAGTACTTC
clone size: -; J gene: TRBJ2-2; V gene: TRBV19; D gene: -; CDR3 protein: CASSIGRAKLFF; CDR3 DNA: TGTGCCAGTAGTATAGGTAGGGCAAAGCTGTTTTTT
clone size: -; J gene: TRBJ2-3; V gene: TRBV30; D gene: TRBD2; CDR3 protein: CAWAGTSGPTDTQYF; CDR3 DNA: TGTGCCTGGGCAGGGACTAGCGGACCCACAGATACGCAGTATTTT
clone size: -; J gene: TRBJ2-5; V gene: TRBV25-1; D gene: -; CDR3 protein: CASSDFRGVETQYF; CDR3 DNA: TGTGCCAGCAGTGACTTTAGAGGGGTTGAGACCCAGTACTTC
clone size: -; J gene: TRBJ1-5; V gene: TRBV28; D gene: -; CDR3 protein: CASSLEGYSNQPQHF; CDR3 DNA: TGTGCCAGCAGTCTGGAGGGGTATAGCAATCAGCCCCAGCATTTT